A selection of T cell receptor beta chains follows, all from one sample in a study of a mutant IDH1 vaccine in newly diagnosed glioma. The data were produced by immunoSEQ multiplex PCR, yet TCRdb's version contains in-frame clones alone and is incomplete. The sample yields tens of thousands of clones, roughly 82% seen once. These receptors lack a known antigen. This material consisted of PBMCs, taken from a glioma patient whose treatment included an IDH1 peptide vaccine. Source of these receptors: a woman between 18 and 29 years old with glioma. Some clones in this sample may be carry-over from other donors' samples. CDR3s include the opening cysteine and the closing phenylalanine or tryptophan. A D gene is named only where the DNA matches it firmly. The size field is filled for only some rows; it gives once, few, many or a size class.

D	size	V	J	CDR3	DNA
.	.	TRBV2	TRBJ1-2	CASRARDTNYGYTF	TGTGCCAGCAGGGCCCGGGACACCAACTATGGCTACACCTTC
.	once	TRBV5-1	TRBJ2-7	CASSRQKNSYEQYF	TGCGCCAGCAGTCGACAGAAGAACTCCTACGAGCAGTACTTC
TRBD1	.	TRBV14	TRBJ2-1	CASSPGGQGRNEQFF	TGTGCCAGCAGCCCGGGGGGACAGGGTCGTAATGAGCAGTTCTTC
TRBD2	.	TRBV7-2	TRBJ2-7	CASSLTSGSSYEQYF	TGTGCCAGCAGCTTAACTAGCGGGAGCTCCTACGAGCAGTACTTC
TRBD2	.	TRBV29-1	TRBJ2-5	CSAGTSGGKETQYF	TGCAGCGCCGGGACTAGCGGGGGCAAGGAGACCCAGTACTTC
.	.	TRBV7-7	TRBJ2-1	CASSLESASYNEQFF	TGTGCTAGCAGCTTAGAGAGCGCCTCCTACAATGAGCAGTTCTTC
.	.	TRBV6-1	TRBJ2-1	CASTPGRVGNEQFF	TGTGCCAGCACCCCCGGAAGGGTAGGCAATGAGCAGTTCTTC
.	.	TRBV7-9	TRBJ1-4	CASRGGLSAAHNEKLFF	TGTGCCAGCAGAGGGGGGTTGAGCGCGGCTCATAATGAAAAACTGTTTTTT
.	once	TRBV19	TRBJ2-1	CASSIGEGVYNEQFF	TGTGCCAGTAGTATAGGTGAAGGGGTCTACAATGAGCAGTTCTTC
.	.	TRBV7-2	TRBJ1-1	CASSLVAGATEAFF	TGTGCCAGCAGCTTAGTGGCCGGGGCCACTGAAGCTTTCTTT
TRBD2	.	TRBV6-5	TRBJ2-7	CASSYSLAGGSYEQYF	TGTGCCAGCAGTTACTCACTAGCGGGGGGTAGCTACGAGCAGTACTTC
.	.	TRBV7-2	TRBJ2-3	CASSLDSQTPPYF	TGTGCCAGCAGCTTAGATAGCCAGACACCCCCGTATTTT
.	.	TRBV28	TRBJ1-1	CASSPGAMNTEAFF	TGTGCCAGCAGCCCCGGGGCCATGAACACTGAAGCTTTCTTT
.	.	TRBV5-5	TRBJ2-2	CASSLLQHGELFF	TGTGCCAGCAGCTTGTTACAGCACGGGGAGCTGTTTTTT
.	many	TRBV30	TRBJ1-2	CAWRRGGYTF	TGTGCCTGGAGACGGGGTGGCTACACCTTC
.	.	TRBV6-5	TRBJ1-1	CASYGARQTTEAFF	TGTGCCTCCTACGGAGCCCGACAGACCACTGAAGCTTTCTTT